Shown below are 6 T cell receptor beta chains from a single sample sequenced in a study of blood T cells in healthy people across ages. PCR was performed a second time for roughly 7 to 12 cycles using a sample-barcoded 5' primer and a J-beta primer mix. One entry per CDR3 protein, called by TCRdb with MiXCR from the 5' RACE reads. The profile shows hundreds of thousands of distinct CDR3 sequences, around 45% of them singletons. The specimen was blood. All receptors derive from a man between 60 and 75 years old in good health.

The chain links TRBV12-3 or TRBV12-4 to TRBJ2-5; D not certain. The germline V and J ends were trimmed by 1 base and 6 bases, with 6 bases remaining between them. The CDR3 contains 12 residues. The CDR3, as DNA: TGTGCCAGCAGTTTAGTTCGCCAGACCCAGTACTTC. It is translated as CASSLVRQTQYF.

The rearrangement joins TRBV4-3 to TRBJ2-3, with D uncertain. CDR3 length: 14 residues. Trimming cost V 0 bases and J 4 bases, with 8 bases left between them. Looked up from germline, CDR1 is LGHNA and CDR2 is YSLEER. CDR3 sequence: CASSQDPQADTQYF. The CDR3 region has the DNA TGCGCCAGCAGCCAAGATCCCCAGGCAGATACGCAGTATTTT.

This clonotype occurred a few times. This chain links TRBV11-1 with TRBJ2-1; 9 bases match TRBD2. With 1 base clipped from V and 6 bases from J, the junction kept 4 bases outside the gene matches. The CDR3 totals 15 residues. From germline, CDR1 is SGHAT and CDR2 FQDESV (reference sequence). As DNA, the CDR3 is TGTGCCAGCAGCTTAGGGAGCGGGGGGTTCAATGAGCAGTTCTTC. It yields the protein CASSLGSGGFNEQFF. The whole variable domain, filled in from reference TRBV11-1 and TRBJ2-1, reads EAEVAQSPRYKITEKSQAVAFWCDPISGHATLYWYRQILGQGPELLVQFQDESVVDDSQLPKDRFSAERLKGVDSTLKIQPAELGDSAMYLCASSLGSGGFNEQFFGPGTRLTVL.

This chain links TRBV15 with TRBJ1-2; D gene unclear. The germline V gene has CDR1 LNHNV and CDR2 YYDKDF (reference sequence). The CDR3 totals 13 residues. Trimming stripped 0 bases from V and 6 bases from J, with 8 bases between. The CDR3 protein is CATSRDTRDGYTF. The CDR3, as DNA: TGTGCCACCAGCAGAGATACGAGGGATGGCTACACCTTC.

The gene calls are TRBV7-2 and TRBJ2-5, with D unresolved. The CDR3 covers 13 residues. Between the trimmed V and J ends, which lost 2 bases and 5 bases, there was a span of 9 bases. CDR1 SGHTA and CDR2 FQGNSA come from the germline V gene. This CDR3 reads CASSLRERETQYF. Written as DNA, the CDR3 is TGTGCCAGCAGCTTAAGGGAACGGGAGACCCAGTACTTC.

This clonotype was counted between two and nine times. The chain links TRBV14 to TRBJ2-7; no reliable D call. The V gene lost 0 bases and the J gene lost 4 bases, with 10 bases spanning the gap. Germline V gene sequence: CDR1 SGHDN, CDR2 FVKESK. The CDR3 is 14 residues long. The CDR3 loop is CASSQDYGLYEQYF. The DNA for the CDR3 is TGTGCCAGCAGCCAAGATTATGGTCTTTACGAGCAGTACTTC.